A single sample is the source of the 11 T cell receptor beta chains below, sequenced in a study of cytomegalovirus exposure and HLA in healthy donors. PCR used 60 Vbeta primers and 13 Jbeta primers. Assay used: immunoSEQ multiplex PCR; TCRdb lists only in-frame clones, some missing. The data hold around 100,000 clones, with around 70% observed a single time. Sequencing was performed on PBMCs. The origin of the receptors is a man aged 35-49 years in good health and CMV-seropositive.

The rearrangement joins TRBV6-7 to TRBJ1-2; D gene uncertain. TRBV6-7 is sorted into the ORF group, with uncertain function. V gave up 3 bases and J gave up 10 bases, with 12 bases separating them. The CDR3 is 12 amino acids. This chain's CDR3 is CASSYLRGDYTF. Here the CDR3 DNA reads TGTGCCAGCAGTTATCTTCGGGGTGACTACACCTTC.

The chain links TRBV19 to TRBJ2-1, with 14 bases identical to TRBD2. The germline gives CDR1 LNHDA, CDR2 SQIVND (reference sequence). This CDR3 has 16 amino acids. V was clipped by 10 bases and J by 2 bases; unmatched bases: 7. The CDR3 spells CATSTSGRAAYNEQFF. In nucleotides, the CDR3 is TGTGCCACCTCGACTAGCGGGAGGGCGGCCTACAATGAGCAGTTCTTC.

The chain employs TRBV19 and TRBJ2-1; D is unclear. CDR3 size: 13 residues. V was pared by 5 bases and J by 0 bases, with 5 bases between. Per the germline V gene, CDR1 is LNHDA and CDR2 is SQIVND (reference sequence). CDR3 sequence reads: CASSASSYNEQFF. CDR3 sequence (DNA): TGTGCCAGTAGTGCTAGCTCCTACAATGAGCAGTTCTTC.

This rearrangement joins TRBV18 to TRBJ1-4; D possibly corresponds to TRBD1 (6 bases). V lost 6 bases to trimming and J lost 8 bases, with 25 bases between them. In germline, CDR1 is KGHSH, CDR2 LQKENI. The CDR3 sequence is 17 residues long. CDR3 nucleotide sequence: TGTGCCAGCTCCGCCCCGCAGGGGAGCTTGATTGGGGAAAAACTGTTTTTT. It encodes CASSAPQGSLIGEKLFF.

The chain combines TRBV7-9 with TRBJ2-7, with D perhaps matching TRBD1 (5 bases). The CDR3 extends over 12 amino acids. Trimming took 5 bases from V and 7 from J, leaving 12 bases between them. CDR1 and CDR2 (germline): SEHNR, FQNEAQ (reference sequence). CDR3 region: CASSRTGKEQYV. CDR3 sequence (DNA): TGTGCCAGCAGCCGTACAGGAAAAGAGCAGTACGTC.

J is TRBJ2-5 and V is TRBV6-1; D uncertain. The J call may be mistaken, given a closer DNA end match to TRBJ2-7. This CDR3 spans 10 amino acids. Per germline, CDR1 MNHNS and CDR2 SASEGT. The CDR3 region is CASSLYEQYF. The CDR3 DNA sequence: TGTGCCAGCAGTCTCTACGAGCAGTACTTC.

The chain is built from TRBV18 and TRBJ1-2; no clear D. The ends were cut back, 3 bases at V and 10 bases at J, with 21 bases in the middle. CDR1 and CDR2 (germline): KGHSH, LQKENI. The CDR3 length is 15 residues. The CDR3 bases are TGTGCCAGCTCACCCTCGAACGGTTACTCTATTGACTACACCTTC. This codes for CASSPSNGYSIDYTF.

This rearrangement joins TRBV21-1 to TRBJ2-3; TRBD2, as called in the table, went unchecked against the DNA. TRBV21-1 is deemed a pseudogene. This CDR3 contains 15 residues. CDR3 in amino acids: CASSKGGSEVGTQYF. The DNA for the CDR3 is TGTGCCAGCAGCAAAGGAGGGAGCGAGGTTGGTACGCAGTATTTT.

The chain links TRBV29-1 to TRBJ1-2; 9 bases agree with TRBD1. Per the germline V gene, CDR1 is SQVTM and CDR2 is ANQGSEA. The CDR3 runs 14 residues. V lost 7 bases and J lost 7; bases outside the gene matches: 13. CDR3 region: CSASETGGTSGYTF. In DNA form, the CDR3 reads TGCAGCGCTTCGGAGACAGGGGGAACTAGTGGCTACACCTTC.

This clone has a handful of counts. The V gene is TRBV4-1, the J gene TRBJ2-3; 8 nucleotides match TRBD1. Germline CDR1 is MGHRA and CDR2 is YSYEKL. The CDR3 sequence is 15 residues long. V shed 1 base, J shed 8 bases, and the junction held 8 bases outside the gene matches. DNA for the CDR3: TGCGCCAGCAGCCAAGGTTCAGGGGGCTCGGGTACGCAGTATTTT. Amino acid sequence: CASSQGSGGSGTQYF.

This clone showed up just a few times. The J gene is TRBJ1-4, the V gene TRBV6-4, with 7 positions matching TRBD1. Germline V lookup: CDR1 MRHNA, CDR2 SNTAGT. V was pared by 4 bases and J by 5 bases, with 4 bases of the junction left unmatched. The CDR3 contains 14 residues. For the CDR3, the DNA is TGTGCCAGCAGTGTGACAGGGTGGAATGAAAAACTGTTTTTT. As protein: CASSVTGWNEKLFF.